The rows below give T cell receptor beta chains drawn from one sample of a study of cytomegalovirus exposure and HLA in healthy donors. This table comes from immunoSEQ multiplex PCR, and its TCRdb copy is limited to in-frame clones, with some not included. The sample holds approximately 160,000 clones, approximately 71% seen once. Sequences were obtained from PBMCs. These TCRs come from a woman aged 18 to 35 in good health and CMV-seropositive. The CDR3 runs from the conserved cysteine through the conserved F or W. A D gene is named only where the DNA matches it firmly. Size tells how often a clone was seen (once, few, many) or the class of an expanded clone, and some rows leave it out.

j_call	d_call	v_call	clone_size	cdr3_aa	cdr3_nt
TRBJ2-1	TRBD1	TRBV7-9	few	CASDRGWANEQFF	TGTGCCAGCGACAGGGGGTGGGCCAATGAGCAGTTCTTC
TRBJ2-1	NA	TRBV4-2	few	CASSQGAGYNEQFF	TGTGCCAGCAGCCAAGGAGCGGGCTACAATGAGCAGTTCTTC
TRBJ1-2	NA	TRBV19	once	CASSHGQNYGYTF	TGTGCCAGTAGTCACGGACAGAACTATGGCTACACCTTC
TRBJ1-1	TRBD1	TRBV2	once	CASRGDRGRTEAFF	TGTGCCAGCAGGGGGGACAGGGGGCGGACTGAAGCTTTCTTT
TRBJ2-7	NA	TRBV7-8	NA	CASSPDRSSYEQYF	TGTGCCAGCAGCCCAGACAGGTCCTCCTACGAGCAGTACTTC
TRBJ1-3	NA	TRBV6-5	few	CASSLRAVTGNTIYF	TGTGCCAGCAGTTTACGTGCAGTAACTGGAAACACCATATATTTT
TRBJ2-3	TRBD1	TRBV28	NA	CASSTGTATDTQYF	TGTGCCAGCAGTACCGGGACAGCCACAGATACGCAGTATTTT
TRBJ2-7	NA	TRBV4-1	few	CASSQMGLTNSYEQYF	TGCGCCAGCAGCCAAATGGGACTGACCAACTCCTACGAGCAGTACTTC
TRBJ2-2	TRBD2	TRBV4-2	few	CASSPTIAGGRLNTGELFF	TGTGCCAGCAGCCCCACTATAGCGGGGGGCCGCTTAAACACCGGGGAGCTGTTTTTT
TRBJ1-3	TRBD1	TRBV5-1	few	CASSKDRAGNTIYF	TGCGCCAGCAGCAAGGACAGGGCTGGAAACACCATATATTTT
TRBJ1-6	TRBD1	TRBV6-1	NA	CASSAIQGAYNSPLHF	TGTGCCAGCAGTGCTATACAGGGGGCCTATAATTCACCCCTCCACTTT
TRBJ1-2	NA	TRBV9	NA	CASSSRTANYGYTF	TGTGCCAGCAGTTCCAGGACAGCTAACTATGGCTACACCTTC
TRBJ2-5	NA	TRBV5-1	few	CASSQAPTETQYF	TGCGCCAGCTCCCAGGCCCCCACGGAGACCCAGTACTTC
TRBJ1-2	TRBD1	TRBV28	NA	CASSLGTGGNYGYTF	TGTGCCAGCAGTTTAGGGACAGGCGGGAACTATGGCTACACCTTC
TRBJ1-6	TRBD1	TRBV2	NA	CASMRQGARNSPLHF	TGTGCCAGCATGAGACAGGGGGCTAGGAATTCACCCCTCCACTTT
TRBJ2-3	TRBD2	TRBV9	NA	CASSVYPPSGSGDTQYF	TGTGCCAGCAGCGTATACCCCCCTAGCGGGAGTGGAGATACGCAGTATTTT
TRBJ2-5	NA	TRBV21-1	NA	CASSKALETGLGGETQYF	TGTGCCAGCAGCAAAGCGCTGGAGACAGGGCTTGGGGGAGAGACCCAGTACTTC